This paragraph reports one T cell receptor (beta chain). Its antigen is still unknown. These data come from a study of cytotoxic CD8 clonotypes in ibrutinib-treated CLL. Looking at the study overall: With a range of 6 to 36, the median treatment time before response samples were taken was 12 to 13 months.

Clones were read by immunoSEQ multiplex PCR, and TCRdb kept only the in-frame ones, dropping some. The sample holds about 300,000 clones; 70% to 80% are singletons and the top ten take about 5.7%. Libraries of TCR beta were made from 1.5 to 2.5 micrograms of genomic DNA that came from cryopreserved PBMCs. The CDR3 is made up of 15 amino acids. Germline CDR1 is LNHDA and CDR2 is SQIVND (reference sequence). V lost 3 bases and J lost 3, with 15 bases in between. Study-wide points: Rising at ibrutinib response, clonality subsequently fell back toward baseline at progression.

The chain employs TRBV19 and TRBJ2-7; D is uncertain. The sequencing used PBMCs, collected at disease progression, from a patient treated with ibrutinib. The source is a human donor with chronic lymphocytic leukemia. The CDR3 region is CASSMRPPLGYEQYF. DNA for the CDR3: TGTGCCAGTAGTATGAGGCCACCGTTGGGCTACGAGCAGTACTTC.